This T cell receptor beta chain was captured by sequencing in a study of OX40 agonist ivuxolimab in advanced cancers. A note on the overall study: Ivuxolimab was an agonistic, fully human IgG2 monoclonal antibody directed against OX40 (CD134), a costimulatory receptor. Intravenous ivuxolimab was administered to patients every 2 weeks at six dose levels: 0.01, 0.1, 0.3, 1.5, 3 and 10 mg/kg. Of the approximately 50 dose-escalation patients, hepatocellular carcinoma was present in roughly 19, melanoma in around 15, renal cell carcinoma in 9 and head and neck cancer in 9. A male proportion of almost 85% and a mean age of around 60 years, ranging from 23 to 79, were recorded for the dose-escalation cohort. Patients were allowed to have had prior anti-PD-1, anti-PD-L1 or anti-CTLA-4 therapy, and less than 45% of the dose-escalation patients had previously received checkpoint inhibitors. Partial responses occurred in three dose-escalation patients: two with cutaneous melanoma and one with hepatocellular carcinoma. Peripheral TCRbeta sequencing was intended to test whether TCR sequence diversity was altered and clonal T-cell expansion was caused by ivuxolimab. The paper reports the monotherapy dose-escalation portion (N of about 50 patients) of the phase I ivuxolimab trial.

Based on its abundance in the sample, this clone is medium-sized (0.01 to 0.1%). Its antigen has not been determined. Nothing much larger sits one base from this clone, and base qualities are not available. The paper's findings and limits, for the study overall: In partial responders in the 0.1-3.0 mg/kg groups, normalized peripheral clonal expansion was found to be among the lowest, especially among CD8+ T cells. Antigen specificity was not determined for the clonally expanded peripheral T cells. Low levels of normalized T-cell clonal expansion were also seen in some nonresponding patients. After ivuxolimab, more expanded clones were found on average in CD8+ T cells than in CD4+ T cells. Clonal expansion of both CD4+ and CD8+ blood T cells was observed from baseline to week 6 at doses 0.1 to 3.0 mg/kg.

Genomic DNA was extracted from sorted cells for sequencing of the TCRbeta CDR3 region. The immunoSEQ Assay was used for sequencing of TCRbeta CDR3 regions. Drawn from immuneACCESS, this table holds only the in-frame rearrangements with V and J called that TCRdb kept. Clones are partly lost; checked studies trace under half to an unresolved V gene and leave the rest unexplained. The sample records tens of thousands of clones, 75% to 90% of which are singletons. The biggest ten clones account for less than 15% of the sample. The trial excluded patients who had a history of autoimmune disease or who were on systemic immunosuppression. Peripheral blood for TCR sequencing was collected from all dose cohorts at baseline, on cycle 4 day 1, and on cycle 7 day 1. Samples came from an open-label, multicenter, first-in-human phase I dose-escalation trial of ivuxolimab. Adults with locally advanced or metastatic melanoma, renal cell, hepatocellular, or head and neck squamous cell carcinoma were enrolled in the trial. Before TCR sequencing, CD4+ T cells and CD8+ T cells from peripheral blood were sorted into separate populations.

Sequenced material: CD4+ or CD8+ T cells sorted from blood, taken in a trial of the OX40 agonist ivuxolimab. The TCR comes from an adult with an advanced solid tumor such as melanoma, head and neck, liver or kidney cancer.

CDR3 loop: CATSRGGDTGELFF. The nucleotides are TGTGCCACCAGCAGAGGGGGCGACACCGGGGAGCTGTTTTTT. The chain is assembled from TRBV15 and TRBJ2-2; perhaps TRBD1 is the D gene, with 5 bases matching. The CDR1 and CDR2 encoded by the germline V gene (reference sequence) are LNHNV and YYDKDF. The V and J ends are trimmed by 1 base and 3 bases, leaving 6 bases between them. From its cysteine to its phenylalanine, the CDR3 spans 14 amino acids. Solely the CDR3 DNA is kept, with 42 bases framed from the first base.